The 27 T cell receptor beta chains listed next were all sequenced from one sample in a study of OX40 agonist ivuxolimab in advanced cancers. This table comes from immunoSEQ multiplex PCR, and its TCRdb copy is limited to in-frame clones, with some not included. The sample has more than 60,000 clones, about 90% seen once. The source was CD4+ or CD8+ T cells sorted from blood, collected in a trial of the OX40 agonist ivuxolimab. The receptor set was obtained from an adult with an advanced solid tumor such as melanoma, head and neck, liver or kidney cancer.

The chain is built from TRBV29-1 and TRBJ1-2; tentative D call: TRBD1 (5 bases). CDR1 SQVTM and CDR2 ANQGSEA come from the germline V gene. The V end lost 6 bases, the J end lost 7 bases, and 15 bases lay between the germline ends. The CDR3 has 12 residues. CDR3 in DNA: TGCAGCGTCGAACGGGTCGGGGGTGGCTACACCTTC. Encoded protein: CSVERVGGGYTF.

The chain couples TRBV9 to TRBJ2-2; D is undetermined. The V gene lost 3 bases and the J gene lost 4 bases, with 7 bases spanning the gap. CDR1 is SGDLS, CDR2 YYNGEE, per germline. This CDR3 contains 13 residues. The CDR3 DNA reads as TGTGCCAGCAGCGAATGGCTCACCGGGGAGCTGTTTTTT. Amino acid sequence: CASSEWLTGELFF. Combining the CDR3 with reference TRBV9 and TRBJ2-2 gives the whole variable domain DSGVTQTPKHLITATGQRVTLRCSPRSGDLSVYWYQQSLDQGLQFLIQYYNGEERAKGNILERFSAQQFPDLHSELNLSSLELGDSALYFCASSEWLTGELFFGEGSRLTVL.

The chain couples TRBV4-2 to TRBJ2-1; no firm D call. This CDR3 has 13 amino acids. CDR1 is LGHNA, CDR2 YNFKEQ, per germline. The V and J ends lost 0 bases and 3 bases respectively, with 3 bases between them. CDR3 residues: CASSQDNYNEQFF. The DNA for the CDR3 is TGTGCCAGCAGCCAAGATAACTACAATGAGCAGTTCTTC.

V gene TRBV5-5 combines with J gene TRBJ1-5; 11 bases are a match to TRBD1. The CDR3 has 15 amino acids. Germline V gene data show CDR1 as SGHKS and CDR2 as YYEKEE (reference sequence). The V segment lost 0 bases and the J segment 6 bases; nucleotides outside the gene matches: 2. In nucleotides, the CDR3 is TGTGCCAGCAGCTTGGTGGGGACAGGGGGTCAGCCCCAGCATTTT. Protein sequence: CASSLVGTGGQPQHF.

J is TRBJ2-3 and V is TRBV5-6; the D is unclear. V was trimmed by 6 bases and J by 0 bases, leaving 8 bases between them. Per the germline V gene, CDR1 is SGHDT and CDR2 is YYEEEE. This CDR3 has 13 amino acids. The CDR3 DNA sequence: TGTGCCAGCAATAGAGTTAGCACAGATACGCAGTATTTT. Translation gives CASNRVSTDTQYF.

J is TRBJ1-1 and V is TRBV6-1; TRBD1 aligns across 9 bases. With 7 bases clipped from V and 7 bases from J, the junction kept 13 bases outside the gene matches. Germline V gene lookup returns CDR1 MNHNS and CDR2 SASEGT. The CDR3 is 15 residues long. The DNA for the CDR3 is TGTGCCAGCAACTACTCGCCCGGGACAGGGTATGAAGCTTTCTTT. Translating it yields CASNYSPGTGYEAFF.

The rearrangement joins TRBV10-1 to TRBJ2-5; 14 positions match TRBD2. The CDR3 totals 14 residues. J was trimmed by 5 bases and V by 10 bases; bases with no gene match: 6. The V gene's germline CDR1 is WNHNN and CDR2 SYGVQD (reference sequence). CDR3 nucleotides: TGCGCCACCGGGACTAGCGGGAGTGCGGAGACCCAGTACTTC. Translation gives CATGTSGSAETQYF.

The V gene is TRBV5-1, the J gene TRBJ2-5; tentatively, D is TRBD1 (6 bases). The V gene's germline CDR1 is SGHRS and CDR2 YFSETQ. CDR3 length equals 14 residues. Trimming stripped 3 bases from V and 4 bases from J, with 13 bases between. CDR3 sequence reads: CASSSHRAGETQYF. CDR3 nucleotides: TGCGCCAGCAGCTCCCACAGGGCCGGAGAGACCCAGTACTTC.

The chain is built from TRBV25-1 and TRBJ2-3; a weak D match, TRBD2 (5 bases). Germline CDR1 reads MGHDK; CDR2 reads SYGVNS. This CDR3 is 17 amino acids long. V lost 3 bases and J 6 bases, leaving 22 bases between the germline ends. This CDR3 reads CASSENVGGPKMDTQYF. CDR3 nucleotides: TGTGCCAGCAGTGAGAATGTCGGAGGCCCAAAGATGGATACGCAGTATTTT.

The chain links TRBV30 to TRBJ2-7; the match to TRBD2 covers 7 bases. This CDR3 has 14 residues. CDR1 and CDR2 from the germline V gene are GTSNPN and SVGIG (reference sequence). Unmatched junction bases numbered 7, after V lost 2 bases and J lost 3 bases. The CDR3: CAWSRTLAVYEQYF. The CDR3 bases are TGTGCCTGGAGTAGGACCCTAGCGGTCTACGAGCAGTACTTC.

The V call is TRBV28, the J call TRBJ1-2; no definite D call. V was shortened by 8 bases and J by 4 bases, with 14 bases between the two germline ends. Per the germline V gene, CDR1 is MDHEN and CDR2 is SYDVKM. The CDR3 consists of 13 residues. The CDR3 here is CASLSRLSYGYTF. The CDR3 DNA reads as TGTGCCAGCTTGTCGAGGCTATCCTATGGCTACACCTTC.

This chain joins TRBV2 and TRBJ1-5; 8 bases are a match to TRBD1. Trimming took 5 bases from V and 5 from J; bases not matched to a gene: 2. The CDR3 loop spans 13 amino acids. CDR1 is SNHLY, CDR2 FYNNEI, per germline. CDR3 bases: TGTGCCAGCAGTCAGGACAGGGATCAGCCCCAGCATTTT. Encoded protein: CASSQDRDQPQHF. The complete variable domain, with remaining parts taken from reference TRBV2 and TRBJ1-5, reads EPEVTQTPSHQVTQMGQEVILRCVPISNHLYFYWYRQILGQKVEFLVSFYNNEISEKSEIFDDQFSVERPDGSNFTLKIRSTKLEDSAMYFCASSQDRDQPQHFGDGTRLSIL.

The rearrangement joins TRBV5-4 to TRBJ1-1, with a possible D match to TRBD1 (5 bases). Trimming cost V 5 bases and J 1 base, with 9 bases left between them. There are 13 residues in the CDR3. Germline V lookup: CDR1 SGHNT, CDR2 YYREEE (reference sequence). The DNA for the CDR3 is TGTGCCAGCAGTCAGGGACCGAACACTGAAGCTTTCTTT. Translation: CASSQGPNTEAFF.

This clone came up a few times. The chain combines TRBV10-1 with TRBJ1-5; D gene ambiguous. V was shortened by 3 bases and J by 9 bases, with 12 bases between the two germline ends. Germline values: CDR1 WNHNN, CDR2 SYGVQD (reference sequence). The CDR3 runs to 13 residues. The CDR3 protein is CASSERATGPQHF. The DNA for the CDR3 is TGCGCCAGCAGTGAAAGGGCTACGGGGCCCCAGCATTTT.

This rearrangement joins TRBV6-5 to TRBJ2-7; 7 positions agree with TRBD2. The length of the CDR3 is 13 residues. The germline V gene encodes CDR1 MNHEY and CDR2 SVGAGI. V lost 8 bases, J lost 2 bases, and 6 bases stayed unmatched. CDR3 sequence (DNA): TGTGCCAGCCGTCTAGCGGCCCCCTACGAGCAGTACTTC. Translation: CASRLAAPYEQYF.

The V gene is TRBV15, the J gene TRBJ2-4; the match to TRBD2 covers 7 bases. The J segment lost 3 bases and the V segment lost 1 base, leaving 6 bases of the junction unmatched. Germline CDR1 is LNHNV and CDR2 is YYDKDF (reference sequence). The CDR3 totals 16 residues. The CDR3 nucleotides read TGTGCCACCAGCAGAGGGGCGGGAGTCGGCAAAAACATTCAGTACTTC. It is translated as CATSRGAGVGKNIQYF. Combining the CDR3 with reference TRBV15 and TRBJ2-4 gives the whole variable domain DAMVIQNPRYQVTQFGKPVTLSCSQTLNHNVMYWYQQKSSQAPKLLFHYYDKDFNNEADTPDNFQSRRPNTSFCFLDIRSPGLGDTAMYLCATSRGAGVGKNIQYFGAGTRLSVL.

CDR3 region: CASYRNTEAFF. Here the CDR3 DNA reads TGTGCCAGTTATCGGAACACTGAAGCTTTCTTT. J is TRBJ1-1 and V is TRBV19, with D uncertain. The CDR3 spans 11 residues. Trimming removed 8 bases from V and 1 base from J, with 5 bases in between. In germline, CDR1 is LNHDA, CDR2 SQIVND (reference sequence).

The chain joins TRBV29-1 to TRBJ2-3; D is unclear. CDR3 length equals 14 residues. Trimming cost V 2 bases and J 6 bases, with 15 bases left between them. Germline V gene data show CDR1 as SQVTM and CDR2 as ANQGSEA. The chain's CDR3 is CSVERDLQKDTQYF. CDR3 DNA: TGCAGCGTTGAAAGGGATTTGCAGAAGGATACGCAGTATTTT.

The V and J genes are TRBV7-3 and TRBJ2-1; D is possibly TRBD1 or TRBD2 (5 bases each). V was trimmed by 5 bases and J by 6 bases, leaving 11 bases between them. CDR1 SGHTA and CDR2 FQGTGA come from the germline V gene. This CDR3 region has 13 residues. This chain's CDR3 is CASSLGTINEQFF. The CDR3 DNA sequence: TGTGCCAGCAGCCTCGGGACCATCAATGAGCAGTTCTTC.

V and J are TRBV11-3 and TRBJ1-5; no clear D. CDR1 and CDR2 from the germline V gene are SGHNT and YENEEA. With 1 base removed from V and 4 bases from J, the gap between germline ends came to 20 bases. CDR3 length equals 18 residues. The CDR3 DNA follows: TGTGCCAGCAGCTTAGTGGGCAGGCGGCCCCTGGGGAATCAGCCCCAGCATTTT. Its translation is CASSLVGRRPLGNQPQHF.

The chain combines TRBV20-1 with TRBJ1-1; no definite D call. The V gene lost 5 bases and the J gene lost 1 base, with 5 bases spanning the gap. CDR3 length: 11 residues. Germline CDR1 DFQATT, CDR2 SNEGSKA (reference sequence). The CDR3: CSAETNTEAFF. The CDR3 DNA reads TGCAGTGCTGAGACGAACACTGAAGCTTTCTTT.

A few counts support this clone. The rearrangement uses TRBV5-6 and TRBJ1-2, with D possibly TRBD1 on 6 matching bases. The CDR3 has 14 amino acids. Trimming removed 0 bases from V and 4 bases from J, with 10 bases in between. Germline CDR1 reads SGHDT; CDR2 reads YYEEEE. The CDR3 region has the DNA TGTGCCAGCAGCTTGGACAGGGCTGGCTATGGCTACACCTTC. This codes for CASSLDRAGYGYTF.

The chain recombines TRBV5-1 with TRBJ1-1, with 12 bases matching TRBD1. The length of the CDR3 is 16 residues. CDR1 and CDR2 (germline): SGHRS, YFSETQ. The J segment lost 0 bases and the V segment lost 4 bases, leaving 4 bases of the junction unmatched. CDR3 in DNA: TGCGCCAGCAGCCGTGGGACAGGGGGCATGAACACTGAAGCTTTCTTT. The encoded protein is CASSRGTGGMNTEAFF. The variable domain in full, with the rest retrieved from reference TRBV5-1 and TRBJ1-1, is KAGVTQTPRYLIKTRGQQVTLSCSPISGHRSVSWYQQTPGQGLQFLFEYFSETQRNKGNFPGRFSGRQFSNSRSEMNVSTLELGDSALYLCASSRGTGGMNTEAFFGQGTRLTVV.

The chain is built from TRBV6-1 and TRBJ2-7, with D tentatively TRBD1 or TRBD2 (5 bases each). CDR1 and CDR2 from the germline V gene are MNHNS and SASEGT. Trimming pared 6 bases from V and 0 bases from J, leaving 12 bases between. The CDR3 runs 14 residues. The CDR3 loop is CASRMRDGSYEQYF. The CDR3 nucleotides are TGTGCCAGCAGGATGAGGGACGGCTCCTACGAGCAGTACTTC.

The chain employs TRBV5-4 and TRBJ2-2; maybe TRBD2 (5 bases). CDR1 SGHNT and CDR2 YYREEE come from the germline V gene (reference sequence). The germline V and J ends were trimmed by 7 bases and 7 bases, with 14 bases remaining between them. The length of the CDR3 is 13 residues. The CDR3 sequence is CASFVLAVGELFF. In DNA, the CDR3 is TGTGCCAGCTTCGTCCTAGCTGTCGGGGAGCTGTTTTTT.

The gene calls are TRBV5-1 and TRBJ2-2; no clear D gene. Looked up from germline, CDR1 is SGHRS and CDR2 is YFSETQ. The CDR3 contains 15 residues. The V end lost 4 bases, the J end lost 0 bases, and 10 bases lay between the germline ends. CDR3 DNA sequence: TGCGCCAGCAGCCCAAGGACCACGAACACCGGGGAGCTGTTTTTT. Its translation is CASSPRTTNTGELFF.

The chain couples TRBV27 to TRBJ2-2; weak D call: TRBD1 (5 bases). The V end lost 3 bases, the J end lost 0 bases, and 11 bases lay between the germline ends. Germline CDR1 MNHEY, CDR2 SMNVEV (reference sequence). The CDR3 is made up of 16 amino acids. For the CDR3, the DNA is TGTGCCAGCAGTTTGCGGTGGGGCGCGAACACCGGGGAGCTGTTTTTT. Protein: CASSLRWGANTGELFF.